The sequence of this T cell receptor beta chain was determined in a study of beta chain features in type 1 diabetes. In this sample, this clone turned up a few times. Its antigen is currently unknown. CDR1 is GTSNPN, CDR2 SVGIG, per germline (reference sequence). V lost 2 bases to trimming and J lost 8 bases, with 12 bases between them. The CDR3 is made up of 12 amino acids. Since all of the isolated RNA was reverse transcribed, expressed TCRB transcripts were what got sequenced. Repertoires were generated with immunoSEQ multiplex PCR, while TCRdb's copy carries only in-frame clones and drops some. This sample yields under 850,000 clones, of which roughly 13% are seen a single time; 0.02% to 0.025% belongs to the top ten. Study-wide points: In all four CD4+ subsets, TCRB CDR3 length was significantly, moderately reduced in type 1 diabetes.

The chain has TRBV30 and TRBJ1-1; possibly TRBD1 for D (5 bases). This clonotype originated in a man younger than 35 with type 1 diabetes. The sequenced sample consisted of naive CD4+ T cells from blood. The CDR3 DNA follows: TGTGCCTGGAGTAGACCGGGACCAGAAGCTTTCTTT. It translates to CAWSRPGPEAFF.